This entry features one T cell receptor (beta chain) sequence. This sample stems from a study of T cell responses to AZD1222 COVID-19 vaccine. Germline-derived CDR1 and CDR2 are LGHNA and YNFKEQ. The CDR3 is 16 amino acids. V lost 4 bases, J lost 1 base, and 16 bases lay in between. Assay used: immunoSEQ multiplex PCR; TCRdb lists only in-frame clones, some missing. Of approximately 170,000 clones in the sample, 85% to 90% were seen once. The rearrangement uses TRBV4-2 and TRBJ1-2, with a tentative D call TRBD1 (5 bases). The sample in question was peripheral blood, obtained on day 0 of AZD1222 vaccination. The clonotype originates from an adult in good health. Here the CDR3 DNA reads TGTGCCAGCAGCCCAGAGAGGCAGGGTTTTAACTATGGCTACACCTTC. This encodes CASSPERQGFNYGYTF.